The clone carrying this TCR beta chain was observed many times. This sample is part of a study of CD8 T cells in ankylosing spondylitis. TCRdb reprocessed the 5' RACE reads with MiXCR, giving one entry per CDR3 protein. The sample shows roughly 240,000 distinct CDR3 sequences, roughly 8% of them seen only once. Trimming left V 7 bases short and J 0 bases short, with 19 bases between. Germline V gene lookup returns CDR1 MDHEN and CDR2 SYDVKM. CDR3 size: 17 residues. The source is a female donor with ankylosing spondylitis or in good health (not recorded which). The sequencing input was blood, either unsorted or a sorted T cell fraction (not recorded which). This chain connects TRBV28 to TRBJ2-1; TRBD2 might be the D (5 bases). CDR3 coding DNA: TGTGCCAGCACCTCTGGAGGCGAGCGGAACTCCTACAATGAGCAGTTCTTC. Translating it yields CASTSGGERNSYNEQFF.